This TCR beta chain was observed in a study of vaccination and CD4 T cells after COVID-19 (dated by TCRdb to between 2022 and 2023). In terms of the full investigation: In the convalescent cohort there were six males and four females, among whom were two Hispanic individuals, seven Caucasians, two Asians and one multiracial person. Post-vaccine blood samples were collected a median of around 70 days after the second vaccine dose, ranging from roughly 13 to 250 days. Post-COVID blood samples were collected from convalescent patients a median of approximately 100 days after diagnosis, with a range of roughly 30 to 161 days. As controls, cultures received a CEFX viral epitope pool (the positive control), an HIV-1 Nef peptide pool (the negative control), or no peptide at all. In over 8 COVID-19 convalescent patients and a few infection-naive healthy vaccine recipients, researchers compared the spike-specific CD4+ TCR repertoire from before mRNA vaccination with the repertoire from after. Two doses of either the Pfizer-BioNTech BNT162b2 vaccine (n=8) or the Moderna mRNA-1273 vaccine (n=2) were administered to participants. For stimulating the cultures, overlapping spike peptide pools were used, derived from SARS-CoV-2 as well as from the common cold coronaviruses HCoV-NL63, HCoV-OC43 and HCoV-229E. Overall results and qualifications from the work: An increase in the median number of SARS-CoV-2-reactive clonotypes from more than 20 after infection to roughly 38 after vaccination was observed, but the change was not found to be significant. In convalescent patients, a median around 90% of post-vaccine SARS-CoV-2-reactive clones were detected only after vaccination, suggesting vaccine-specific priming. The number of convalescent patients in the study was relatively small, and the study did not examine early timepoints following natural infection. Of the vaccine-specific clones found in convalescent patients, nearly all (304 of 307) were mono-reactive for SARS-CoV-2 spike instead of being cross-reactive with common cold coronaviruses.

Counted from cysteine to phenylalanine, this CDR3 has 18 amino acids. Only the CDR3 DNA stays, 54 bases, in frame from base 1. Trimming takes 4 bases from V and 2 bases from J, and the germline ends sit 18 bases apart. Taken from the germline V gene, the CDR1 and CDR2 loops are MGHRA and YSYEKL. Libraries came from PCR. DNA from cultured CD4+ T cells underwent TCR sequencing with the Oncomine TCR Beta short-read assay at the Johns Hopkins FTIC core. Genomic DNA was extracted from the cultured CD4+ T cells with the QIAamp micro DNA kit. Oncomine TCR Beta libraries made from cultured CD4+ T cells were pooled using unique dual indexes and sequenced on an Illumina iSeq 100. On the authors' methods: Non-productive sequences were removed, and CDR3s that did not start with C, did not end with F or W, or were shorter than 7 amino acids were discarded. The MANAFEST web application was used to identify antigen-specific clonotypes by comparing peptide-stimulated wells against reference wells and other culture wells. To be called positive, a clone needed an FDR below 0.05, an odds ratio above 5, and a productive frequency above 0.1% in at least two of three replicate wells. A clonotype was classed as cross-reactive if the clonotype showed significant expansion both in SARS-CoV-2 spike wells and in at least one common cold coronavirus spike condition. Levenshtein distances (stringdist) and unrooted phylogenetic trees (ape) in R version 3.6.1 were used to assess CDR3 homology. TCRdb applied fastp at Q25 and MiXCR to the public reads, then kept only in-frame beta chains. Rows are unified per CDR3 protein, each entry keeping the most common DNA and genes. These V and J calls are TCRdb output, not the study's own analysis. The sample table shows nearly 20,000 distinct CDR3 sequences, and more than 70% are seen once. 15% to 20% of the sample lies in the top ten.

About this clonotype: This receptor's antigen is unknown. No much larger clone exists at a distance of one base, and base qualities are not known.

Sample treatment or condition, as interpreted from the label and publication: approximately nine-day PBMC culture with coronavirus spike peptide pools or control peptides (ViraFEST assay). The ViraFEST assay, used in the study, expanded antigen-specific T cells with peptide pools and then identified the expanded clonotypes through TCR sequencing. Negative nucleocapsid antibody tests before and after vaccination confirmed that the healthy vaccine recipients had no prior SARS-CoV-2 infection. Each well held about 2 million PBMCs cultured in IMDM containing approximately 5% human AB serum and 9 to 10 IU/ml IL-2, with about 9.1 ug/ml peptide pools added. On days 3 and 7, half of the culture medium was replaced with fresh IL-2-containing medium. Once the cells had been in culture for over nine days, the EasySep CD4+ T cell isolation kit was used to isolate CD4+ T cells by negative selection. Ficoll-Paque Plus gradient centrifugation was used to isolate PBMCs from whole blood, and the isolated PBMCs were then either used fresh or cryopreserved at -140C. Each culture condition was generally run in triplicate wells.

Here the chain combines TRBV4-1 and TRBJ1-6, and TRBD1 may be the D gene, going by 6 matching bases. Sequencing was performed on CD4+ T cells from blood, cultured in vitro, taken after SARS-CoV-2 vaccination. The sequence was obtained from a human donor who received a COVID-19 vaccine. This receptor carries the CDR3 CASSRETGGATYNSPLHF. The DNA is as follows: TGCGCCAGCAGCCGCGAAACGGGGGGCGCAACCTATAATTCACCCCTCCACTTT.